The TCR beta chain described here comes from a study of STAT5B mutations in CD4+ large granular lymphocyte leukemia. Produced via immunoSEQ multiplex PCR; TCRdb's table is partial and in-frame only. The sample shows 30,000 or so clones, around three quarters of them seen only once. Germline V CDR1 and CDR2: SGHDT, YYEEEE. The CDR3 consists of 14 residues. V was pared by 4 bases and J by 3 bases, with 6 bases of the junction left unmatched. The chain is built from TRBV5-6 and TRBJ2-5; 7 bases line up with TRBD2. This TCR was sampled from a human donor in good health. The sequenced sample was CD4+ T cells from blood buffy coats. The DNA for the CDR3 is TGTGCCAGCAGCAGGGTTGGACTAGAAGAGACCCAGTACTTC. This translates into CASSRVGLEETQYF.